The rows below give T cell receptor beta chains drawn from one sample of a study of OX40 agonist ivuxolimab in advanced cancers. TCRdb's copy holds only in-frame clones and misses some; the assay was immunoSEQ multiplex PCR. The sample shows around 60,000 clones, 70% to 80% of them seen only once. The sequenced sample was CD4+ or CD8+ T cells sorted from blood, obtained in a trial of the OX40 agonist ivuxolimab. The receptors here all came from an adult with an advanced solid tumor such as melanoma, head and neck, liver or kidney cancer. Both conserved end residues are part of each CDR3. D genes are given only for firm matches. Clone size appears in some rows only: once, few, many, or a class for an expanded clone.

size	V	D	length	J	DNA	CDR3
once	TRBV5-8	.	14	TRBJ2-1	TGTGCCAGCAGCTTTTACGCAGGGATGAGTGAGCAGTTCTTC	CASSFYAGMSEQFF
few	TRBV5-1	.	16	TRBJ1-2	TGCGCCAGCAGCTTCTCCCGGACGGACTCTAACTATGGCTACACCTTC	CASSFSRTDSNYGYTF
.	TRBV6-6	.	14	TRBJ1-1	TGTGCCAGCAGACAGGGAGTAGTCAACACTGAAGCTTTCTTT	CASRQGVVNTEAFF
.	TRBV9	TRBD1	14	TRBJ2-1	TGTGCCAGCAACAGGGGGTCGGGTTACAATGAGCAGTTCTTC	CASNRGSGYNEQFF
.	TRBV6-1	TRBD1	14	TRBJ1-4	TGTGCCAGCAGTGAAGCCAGGGGGCTTGAAAAACTGTTTTTT	CASSEARGLEKLFF
.	TRBV28	.	14	TRBJ1-2	TGTGCCAGCAACCGTGGGGGGGGTGGCTATGGCTACACCTTC	CASNRGGGGYGYTF
.	TRBV5-1	.	13	TRBJ1-2	TGCGCCAGCAGCTTGGCCAATGCCTATGGCTACACCTTC	CASSLANAYGYTF
.	TRBV5-6	TRBD1	17	TRBJ1-4	TGTGCCAGCAGCTTGGATGCAGGGGGTATTCGAAATGAAAAACTGTTTTTT	CASSLDAGGIRNEKLFF
.	TRBV5-1	.	12	TRBJ2-2	TGCGCCAGCAGCTCAAACAGGGGGGAGCTGTTTTTT	CASSSNRGELFF
.	TRBV19	.	14	TRBJ1-6	TGTGCCAGTAGTCCTCAGGGAAGCAATTCACCCCTCCACTTT	CASSPQGSNSPLHF
few	TRBV28	.	12	TRBJ2-7	TGTGCCAGCAGGAATGGCGGGTACGAGCAGTACTTC	CASRNGGYEQYF
.	TRBV2	.	15	TRBJ2-7	TGTGCCAGCAGTGACCACACGGATCTCTGGGACGAGCAGTACTTC	CASSDHTDLWDEQYF
.	TRBV21-1	.	17	TRBJ2-3	TGTGCCAGCAGCCCAAAAAGGGGGCAGGACAGCACAGATACGCAGTATTTT	CASSPKRGQDSTDTQYF
.	TRBV29-1	TRBD1	16	TRBJ2-2	TGCAGCGTTGCCGTGGACAGGATTTCGAACACCGGGGAGCTGTTTTTT	CSVAVDRISNTGELFF
medium-sized	TRBV4-1	.	15	TRBJ2-2	TGCGCCAGCAGCCCAGGGTCTCTTGGGACCGGGGAGCTGTTTTTT	CASSPGSLGTGELFF
once	TRBV5-1	.	15	TRBJ2-3	TGCGCCAGCAGCTTGGCGGCGCGGGACGCAGATACGCAGTATTTT	CASSLAARDADTQYF
.	TRBV11-2	.	13	TRBJ2-5	TGTGCCAGCAGCTTGGTAATTAGAGAGACCCAGTACTTC	CASSLVIRETQYF
.	TRBV27	.	13	TRBJ2-7	TGTGCCAGCAGGACTAGGATGGCCTACGAGCAGTACTTC	CASRTRMAYEQYF
few	TRBV6-5	.	15	TRBJ1-1	TGTGCCAGCACCGCAGGGGAGTGGGGGAACACTGAAGCTTTCTTT	CASTAGEWGNTEAFF
.	TRBV4-1	.	11	TRBJ2-1	TGCGCCAGCAGCTTCCAGCGGGAGCAGTTCTTC	CASSFQREQFF
.	TRBV18	.	16	TRBJ2-7	TGTGCCAGCTCACCGGCCTCCATGGGCGGTTCCTACGAGCAGTACTTC	CASSPASMGGSYEQYF
.	TRBV28	TRBD1	13	TRBJ2-4	TGTGCCAGCAGTGCCATGACAGGGATCATTCAGTACTTC	CASSAMTGIIQYF
.	TRBV19	TRBD2	15	TRBJ2-2	TGTGCCAGTAGTACCTCAGGGACTATCACCGGGGAGCTGTTTTTT	CASSTSGTITGELFF
.	TRBV10-3	TRBD2	14	TRBJ2-1	TGTGCCACCCAGGGACTAGCGACCTACAATGAGCAGTTCTTC	CATQGLATYNEQFF
.	TRBV30	.	13	TRBJ2-7	TGTGCCTGGAACGTCGGACAGCCCTACGAGCAGTACTTC	CAWNVGQPYEQYF
.	TRBV5-5	.	14	TRBJ2-1	TGTGCCAGCAGCTTATTGACTCGATACAATGAGCAGTTCTTC	CASSLLTRYNEQFF
.	TRBV5-5	.	16	TRBJ1-5	TGTGCCAGCAGCTTGGCCTTGACAGGCCTAAATCAGCCCCAGCATTTT	CASSLALTGLNQPQHF
once	TRBV2	TRBD2	14	TRBJ2-7	TGTGCCAGCAGGCCGCGAGCGGGGGCCTACGAGCAGTACTTC	CASRPRAGAYEQYF
.	TRBV18	.	15	TRBJ1-2	TGTGCCAGCTCACCCATAGAGGACACCTTATATGGCTACACCTTC	CASSPIEDTLYGYTF
.	TRBV6-5	.	14	TRBJ2-7	TGTGCCAGCAGCAGCCGGGATCAGGCCTACGAGCAGTACTTC	CASSSRDQAYEQYF
.	TRBV7-9	.	14	TRBJ2-3	TGTGCCAGCAGCAGGGGTGCGGACACAGATACGCAGTATTTT	CASSRGADTDTQYF